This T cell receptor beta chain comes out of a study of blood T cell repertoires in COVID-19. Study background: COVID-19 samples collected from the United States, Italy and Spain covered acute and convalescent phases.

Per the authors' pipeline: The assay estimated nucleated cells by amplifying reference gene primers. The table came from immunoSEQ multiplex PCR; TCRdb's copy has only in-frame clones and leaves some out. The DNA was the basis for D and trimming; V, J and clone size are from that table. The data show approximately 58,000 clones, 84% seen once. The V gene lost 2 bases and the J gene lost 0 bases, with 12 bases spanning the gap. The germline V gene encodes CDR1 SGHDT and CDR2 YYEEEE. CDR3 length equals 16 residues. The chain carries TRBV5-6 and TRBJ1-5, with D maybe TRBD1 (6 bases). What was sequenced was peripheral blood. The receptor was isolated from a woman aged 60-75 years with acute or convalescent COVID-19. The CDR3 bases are TGTGCCAGCAGCTTACGTCAGGGGCCTAGCAATCAGCCCCAGCATTTT. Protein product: CASSLRQGPSNQPQHF.